This T cell receptor beta chain is from a study of tumor-infiltrating lymphocytes in primary liver carcinoma. Findings of the study overall: Tumor tissue displayed a significantly greater top-250-clone fraction than blood (p = 0.039).

Co-extraction of both nucleic acids (RNA and DNA) used about 19-33 mg of unsorted bulk tissue. This clonotype showed up many times. Its antigen is unidentified. The input was 500 ng total RNA; TCR beta cDNA was made from it with a constant-region primer. Slightly modified ARM-PCR, run as three nested multiplex PCR rounds, produced the TCR beta libraries. The first two PCR rounds used TRBV1-TRBV30 primers with a Cbeta primer, roughly 10 cycles each. A single record per CDR3 protein comes from TCRdb applying MiXCR to the multiplex PCR reads. The data hold roughly 91,000 distinct CDR3 sequences, with roughly 69% observed a single time. This CDR3 is 18 amino acids long. With 5 bases clipped from V and 2 bases from J, the junction kept 16 bases outside the gene matches.

The chain carries TRBV12-3 or TRBV12-4 and TRBJ2-7, with 9 bases that match TRBD2. The TCR sequence derives from a woman aged 55-69 years with primary liver carcinoma and hepatitis B virus infection. The sample consisted of liver tumor tissue from sampling region 5. The subset is: tumor region T5, tumor centre. This CDR3 reads CASSPNTRGGRATYEQYF. In DNA form, the CDR3 reads TGTGCCAGCAGTCCAAACACCCGCGGCGGGAGGGCAACCTACGAGCAGTACTTC.